The TCR beta chain under discussion was sequenced for a study of regulatory T cells in long-lasting Graves disease. Arm-PCR of CDR3 regions and iRepertoire HTBI primers were the basis on which TCR beta libraries were built. One entry per CDR3 protein, called by TCRdb with MiXCR from the multiplex PCR reads. The sample has around 480,000 distinct CDR3 sequences, about 15% seen once. Study-wide findings and caveats: Results may be inaccurate due to the small sample size.

This clonotype was recorded at least ten times. Antigen: not known. The sample's time point: newly diagnosed GD, antithyroid drugs for less than 3 months. PBMC RNA served as the TCR library source. This sample also appeared in a second study, on T cells in Graves' hyperthyroidism and ophthalmopathy. From that report: Reasons for excluding patients were uncontrolled infection, other autoimmune disease, pregnancy or lactation. First-round RT-PCR targeting the TCR CDR3 was performed with the HTBI primer set.

The clonotype comes from a woman aged 35-65 years with Graves disease. The material sequenced was peripheral blood mononuclear cells (PBMCs), taken at new diagnosis, from a patient treated with antithyroid drugs.

In DNA form, the CDR3 reads TGCAGTGTGGGGAGCACAGATACGCAGTATTTT. Encoded protein: CSVGSTDTQYF. This chain links TRBV29-1 with TRBJ2-3; no definite D call. This CDR3 region has 11 residues. Germline lookup yields CDR1 SQVTM and CDR2 ANQGSEA.